The 10 T cell receptor beta chains given below trace back to one sample, sequenced in a study of response to subunit inactivated influenza vaccine. Using its own MiXCR run on the RT-PCR reads, TCRdb lists one record per CDR3 protein. The sample lists around 540,000 distinct CDR3 sequences, about 10% occurring once. Sequences were derived from PBMCs from blood, sampled on the day of vaccination. These receptors were collected from a man aged 45-65 years who received an inactivated influenza vaccine.

This clonotype was counted ten times or more. CDR3 sequence reads: CASSLIFPDIRGRNEQFF. CDR3 DNA sequence: TGTGCCAGCAGCTTGATCTTCCCGGACATCAGGGGGAGGAATGAGCAGTTCTTC. The chain links TRBV5-5 to TRBJ2-1; TRBD1 is a possible D gene (7 bases). CDR3 length: 18 residues. Germline CDR1 SGHKS, CDR2 YYEKEE (reference sequence). With 1 base removed from V and 7 bases from J, the gap between germline ends came to 24 bases.

The genes are TRBV7-8 and TRBJ2-3; D is ambiguous. There are 15 residues in the CDR3. With 1 base removed from V and 4 bases from J, the gap between germline ends came to 12 bases. Germline V gene data show CDR1 as SGHVS and CDR2 as FQNEAQ. The CDR3 reads CASSLDSGSADTQYF. DNA for the CDR3: TGTGCCAGCAGCTTAGATTCTGGGTCCGCAGATACGCAGTATTTT.

The table lists this clonotype with a few counts. This sequence joins TRBV9 and TRBJ1-1, with unresolved D. V was trimmed by 4 bases and J by 1 base, leaving 11 bases between them. The CDR3 totals 14 residues. Germline CDR1 reads SGDLS; CDR2 reads YYNGEE. The CDR3 here is CASSPHLQNTEAFF. The DNA of the CDR3 is TGTGCCAGCAGCCCCCACCTCCAGAACACTGAAGCTTTCTTT.

With respect to this clonotype: Germline is not matched at one junction end, which may reflect a read error. The chain carries TRBV20-1 and TRBJ2-1; D gene unclear. Looked up from germline, CDR1 is DFQATT and CDR2 is SNEGSKA (reference sequence). The length of the CDR3 is 12 residues. The CDR3 DNA reads TGCAGTGCTAGAGATCAACTGGACCGCTTCGGGTTC. It translates to CSARDQLDRFGF.

The J gene is TRBJ2-7, the V gene TRBV20-1; 8 positions match TRBD2. The J call may be incorrect, as the DNA end agrees better with TRBJ2-1. This CDR3 region has 13 residues. Germline loops: CDR1 DFQATT, CDR2 SNEGSKA (reference sequence). The CDR3 DNA follows: TGCAGTGGGACGGGAGCGGGGGTCTACGAGCAGTTCTTC. It is translated as CSGTGAGVYEQFF.

The CDR3 protein is CASSGMVGLLDEQYF. CDR3 nucleotides: TGCGCCAGCAGTGGGATGGTGGGGCTTCTCGACGAGCAGTACTTC. This chain connects TRBV10-2 to TRBJ2-7, with D possibly being TRBD1 (5 bases). Germline CDR1 and CDR2: WSHSY and SAAADI. CDR3 length equals 15 residues. V gave up 4 bases and J gave up 5 bases, with 18 bases separating them.

The rearrangement links TRBV20-1 to TRBJ2-7; 10 bases match TRBD1. With 1 base clipped from V and 5 bases from J, the junction kept 5 bases outside the gene matches. Germline V lookup: CDR1 DFQATT, CDR2 SNEGSKA (reference sequence). This CDR3 has 14 amino acids. As DNA, the CDR3 is TGCAGTGCTAGAGTAGCGGGACAGGGGAACGAGCAGTACTTC. This gives the protein CSARVAGQGNEQYF.

This clonotype was seen more than once but under ten times. This clone may be a read error of a much larger clone one base away. The genes are TRBV7-9 and TRBJ1-4, with 7 bases identical to TRBD1. Germline-derived CDR1 and CDR2 are SEHNR and FQNEAQ (reference sequence). V shed 4 bases and J 4 bases; nucleotides not matched to a gene: 3. This CDR3 contains 14 residues. The CDR3 reads CASSSGQLNEKLFF. The CDR3 DNA reads TGTGCCAGCAGCTCGGGACAGCTTAATGAAAAACTGTTTTTT.

This clonotype occurred many times. The chain carries TRBV3-1 and TRBJ2-3; a possible D gene is TRBD1 (7 bases). This CDR3 is 14 amino acids long. V was trimmed by 4 bases and J by 5 bases, leaving 13 bases between them. Germline loops: CDR1 LGHDT, CDR2 YNNKEL (reference sequence). CDR3 residues: CASSLQGGKDTQYF. The CDR3 nucleotides read TGTGCCAGCAGCCTCCAGGGGGGCAAAGATACGCAGTATTTT.

The V and J genes are TRBV12-3 or TRBV12-4 and TRBJ2-2; 9 positions agree with TRBD1. Trimming cost V 5 bases and J 4 bases; bases outside gene matches: 5. This CDR3 has 15 amino acids. CDR3 in amino acids: CASSVTGGVTGELFF. Written as DNA, the CDR3 is TGTGCCAGCAGTGTGACAGGGGGAGTCACCGGGGAGCTGTTTTTT.